The source of this T cell receptor beta chain is a study of siplizumab effects on memory and regulatory T cells. Study-level points and caveats: Significant reduction of alloreactive sequences traceable to unstimulated CD4+ memory cells was observed with siplizumab.

The repertoire was sequenced with immunoSEQ multiplex PCR; TCRdb's copy has only in-frame clones and lacks some. The repertoire holds tens of thousands of clones, with about 90% as singletons. With respect to this clone: Its specificity is not known.

Looked up from germline, CDR1 is SEHNR and CDR2 is FQNEAQ (reference sequence). The CDR3 loop spans 13 amino acids. Trimming left V 3 bases short and J 5 bases short, with 8 bases between. V and J are TRBV7-9 and TRBJ1-5; D remains ambiguous. Sequenced sample: CD8+ T cells sorted from blood. The receptor was isolated from a human donor in good health. CDR3 in DNA: TGTGCCAGCAGCTTGGTAGCGGATCAGCCCCAGCATTTT. Translation gives CASSLVADQPQHF.